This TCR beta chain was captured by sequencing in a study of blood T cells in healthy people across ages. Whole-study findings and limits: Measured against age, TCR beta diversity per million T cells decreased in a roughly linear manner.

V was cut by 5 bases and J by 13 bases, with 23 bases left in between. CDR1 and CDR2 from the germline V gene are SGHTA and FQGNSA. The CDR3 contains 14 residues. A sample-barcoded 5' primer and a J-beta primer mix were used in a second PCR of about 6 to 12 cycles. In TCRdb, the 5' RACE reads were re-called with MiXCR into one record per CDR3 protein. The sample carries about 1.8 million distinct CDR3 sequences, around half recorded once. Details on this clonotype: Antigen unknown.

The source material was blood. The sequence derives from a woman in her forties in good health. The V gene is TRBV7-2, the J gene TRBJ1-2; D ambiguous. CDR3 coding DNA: TGTGCCAGCAGCCCTGACGCAGCCTTGGGAAATTGCACCTTC. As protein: CASSPDAALGNCTF.